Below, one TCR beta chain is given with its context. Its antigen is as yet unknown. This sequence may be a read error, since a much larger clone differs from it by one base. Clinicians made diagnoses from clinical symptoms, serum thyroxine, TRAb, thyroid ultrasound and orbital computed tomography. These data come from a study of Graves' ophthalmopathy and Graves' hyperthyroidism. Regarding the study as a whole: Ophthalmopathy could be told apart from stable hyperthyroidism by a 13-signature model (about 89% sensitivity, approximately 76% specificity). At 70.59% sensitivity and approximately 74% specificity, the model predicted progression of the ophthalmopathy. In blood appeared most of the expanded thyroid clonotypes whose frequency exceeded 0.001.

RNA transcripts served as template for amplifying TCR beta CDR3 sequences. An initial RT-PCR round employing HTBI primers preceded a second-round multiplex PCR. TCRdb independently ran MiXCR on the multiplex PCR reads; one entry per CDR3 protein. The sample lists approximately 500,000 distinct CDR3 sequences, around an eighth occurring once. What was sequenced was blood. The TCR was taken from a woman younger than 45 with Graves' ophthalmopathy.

CDR3 nucleotides: TGTGCCATCAGGGAGGCAAGCCAAGAGACCCGGTACTTC. Protein: CAIREASQETRYF. This rearrangement joins TRBV10-3 to TRBJ2-5, with D possibly matching TRBD2 (5 bases). Germline-derived CDR1 and CDR2 are ENHRY and SYGVKD. This CDR3 is built from 13 residues.